This T cell receptor beta chain was captured by sequencing in a study of patients and donors after allogeneic stem cell transplantation. Germline V gene sequence: CDR1 LGHNA, CDR2 YSLEER. V gave up 0 bases and J gave up 7 bases, with 9 bases separating them. There are 14 residues in the CDR3. One entry per CDR3 protein, called by TCRdb with MiXCR from the RT-PCR reads. The top ten clones hold 5% to 6.5% of a sample with about 960,000 distinct CDR3 sequences, around 17% of them seen once. The sequenced material came from blood, either unsorted or a sorted T cell fraction (not recorded which). The J gene is TRBJ2-2, the V gene TRBV4-3; no reliable D call. The receptor was derived from a human donor who was either an allogeneic HSCT recipient or a stem cell or donor lymphocyte infusion donor (not recorded which). It is not recorded whose cells these are; they may come from a transplant donor. The CDR3 protein is CASSQDSASGELFF. CDR3 nucleotides: TGCGCCAGCAGCCAAGACTCCGCCAGCGGGGAGCTGTTTTTT.